This T cell receptor beta chain stems from a study of blood T cell repertoires in COVID-19. Study in general: Italy, Spain and the United States were the sources of the convalescent and acute COVID-19 samples. Nucleic acid was either cDNA or gDNA, and it came from T cells, B-cell-depleted T cells, or PBMCs.

This clone turned up a few times. The J segment lost 4 bases and the V segment lost 2 bases, leaving 5 bases of the junction unmatched. Germline values: CDR1 SQVTM, CDR2 ANQGSEA. The CDR3 runs to 15 residues. Produced via immunoSEQ multiplex PCR; TCRdb's table is partial and in-frame only. The repertoire holds fewer than 500,000 clones, with more than 75% as singletons. This clonotype was obtained from a human donor with acute or convalescent COVID-19. The donor label of this sample is uncertain. Sequenced material: peripheral blood. The V call is TRBV29-1, the J call TRBJ2-3, with 11 bases that match TRBD2. CDR3 sequence reads: CSVEPGLAGPDTQYF. As DNA, the CDR3 is TGCAGCGTTGAACCTGGACTAGCGGGCCCAGATACGCAGTATTTT.